The present T cell receptor beta chain was sequenced within a study of blood T cell repertoires in COVID-19. Background on the study: Sites across the United States, Italy and Spain contributed samples from acute and convalescent COVID-19. Sources were T cells, B-cell-depleted T cells, or PBMCs; the material itself was cDNA or gDNA.

Source study methods: How many nucleated cells were present was estimated from reference gene primer amplification. Generated by immunoSEQ multiplex PCR, the TCRdb table keeps only in-frame clones and is missing some. For V, J and clone size, that table is used; D and trimming come from the DNA. The sample consists of 75,000 to 100,000 clones, about 84% of them appearing once. This receptor was identified in a man between 60 and 75 years old with acute or convalescent COVID-19. Specimen: peripheral blood.

CDR3 loop: CASERRLAAYNEQFF. Here the CDR3 DNA reads TGTGCCAGCGAGAGGAGACTAGCAGCCTACAATGAGCAGTTCTTC. This chain connects TRBV6-5 to TRBJ2-1, with 7 bases matching TRBD2. J lost 2 bases, V lost 8 bases, and 9 bases had no gene match. Germline V gene data show CDR1 as MNHEY and CDR2 as SVGAGI. This CDR3 region has 15 residues.